This record covers a single T cell receptor beta chain. This entry comes from a study of blood T cell repertoires in COVID-19. Study-level background: The cDNA or gDNA used as material had been derived from T cells, B-cell-depleted T cells, or PBMCs.

The V gene's germline CDR1 is LGHNA and CDR2 YNFKEQ. V shed 0 bases, J shed 0 bases, and the junction held 5 bases outside the gene matches. The CDR3 has 18 amino acids. Measured with immunoSEQ multiplex PCR; TCRdb has only the in-frame clones, and not every one. In the table there are some 290,000 clones, about 86% of which are singletons. The chain employs TRBV4-2 and TRBJ2-3; 11 nucleotides align to TRBD2. Sequences were obtained from peripheral blood. The TCR sequence derives from a young man with active or convalescent COVID-19. CDR3 protein: CASSQELAGVLSTDTQYF. The CDR3 DNA reads TGTGCCAGCAGCCAAGAACTAGCGGGAGTTCTCAGCACAGATACGCAGTATTTT.